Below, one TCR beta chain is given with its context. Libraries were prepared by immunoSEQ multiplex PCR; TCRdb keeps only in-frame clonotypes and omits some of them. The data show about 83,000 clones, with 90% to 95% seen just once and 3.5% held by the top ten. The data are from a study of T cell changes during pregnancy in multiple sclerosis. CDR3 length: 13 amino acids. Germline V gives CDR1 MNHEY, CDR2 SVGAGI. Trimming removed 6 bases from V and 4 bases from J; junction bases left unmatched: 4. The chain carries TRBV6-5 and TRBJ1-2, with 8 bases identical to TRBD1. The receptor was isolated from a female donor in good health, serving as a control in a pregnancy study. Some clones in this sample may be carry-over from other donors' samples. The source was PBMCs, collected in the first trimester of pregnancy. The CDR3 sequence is CASRYRGSYGYTF. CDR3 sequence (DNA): TGTGCCAGCAGGTACAGGGGGAGCTATGGCTACACCTTC.